This T cell receptor (beta chain) was captured in a study of technical replicates of blood from a handful of donors. The CDR3 has 13 residues. CDR1 and CDR2 (germline): SGDLS, YYNGEE. V lost 0 bases, J lost 3 bases, and 6 bases lay in between. Data came from immunoSEQ multiplex PCR; TCRdb stores just in-frame clones and leaves some out. The sample has more than 65,000 clones; roughly 92% are singletons. This clonotype originated in a human donor in good health. V and J are TRBV9 and TRBJ1-2, with a weak D call TRBD1 (5 bases). The sample consisted of T cells isolated from PBMCs. CDR3 in DNA: TGTGCCAGCAGCGTAGGGGACTACTATGGCTACACCTTC. Protein: CASSVGDYYGYTF.